One sample yielded the 21 T cell receptor beta chains listed below, sequenced in a study of technical replicates of blood from four donors. Clones were read by immunoSEQ multiplex PCR, and TCRdb kept only the in-frame ones, dropping some. The sample lists tens of thousands of clones; over 75% were seen once. The sequenced material came from T cells isolated from PBMCs. The receptors derive from a human donor in good health.

The CDR3 sequence is CASSPSDSVNTEAFF. The CDR3 bases are TGTGCCAGCTCACCATCGGACAGTGTGAACACTGAAGCTTTCTTT. The chain links TRBV18 to TRBJ1-1; D perhaps matches TRBD1 (6 bases). Germline CDR1 reads KGHSH; CDR2 reads LQKENI. The CDR3 has 15 residues. V was shortened by 2 bases and J by 0 bases, with 10 bases between the two germline ends.

The chain has TRBV7-9 and TRBJ2-5; 9 bases agree with TRBD1. CDR1 is SEHNR and CDR2 is FQNEAQ in the germline V gene (reference sequence). CDR3 length equals 14 residues. V was pared by 5 bases and J by 6 bases, with 7 bases of the junction left unmatched. The CDR3 reads CASSPGTGIQTQYF. The DNA for the CDR3 is TGTGCCAGCAGCCCCGGGACAGGGATCCAGACCCAGTACTTC.

The chain joins TRBV28 to TRBJ2-2, with a weak D call TRBD1 (6 bases). This CDR3 has 16 residues. Germline-derived CDR1 and CDR2 are MDHEN and SYDVKM. V shed 11 bases and J shed 3 bases, with 22 bases lying between them. The CDR3 DNA reads TGTGCCGGCCCACCCGGGACACTGACTTACACCGGGGAGCTGTTTTTT. Translating it yields CAGPPGTLTYTGELFF.

The chain joins TRBV11-1 to TRBJ2-3; D perhaps matches TRBD1 (6 bases). This CDR3 has 14 amino acids. Germline CDR1 SGHAT, CDR2 FQDESV (reference sequence). The V end was cut by 3 bases, the J end by 2 bases, with 9 bases between. For the CDR3, the DNA is TGTGCCAGCAGCTTCAGGACAGACACAGATACGCAGTATTTT. It yields the protein CASSFRTDTDTQYF.

V and J are TRBV2 and TRBJ2-7; 8 positions agree with TRBD2. This CDR3 is built from 14 residues. The V segment lost 4 bases and the J segment 3 bases; nucleotides outside the gene matches: 5. Per germline, CDR1 SNHLY and CDR2 FYNNEI. The CDR3 DNA sequence: TGTGCCAGCAGTGCCCTAGCGGGTATCTACGAGCAGTACTTC. This translates into CASSALAGIYEQYF. Combining the CDR3 with reference TRBV2 and TRBJ2-7 gives the whole variable domain EPEVTQTPSHQVTQMGQEVILRCVPISNHLYFYWYRQILGQKVEFLVSFYNNEISEKSEIFDDQFSVERPDGSNFTLKIRSTKLEDSAMYFCASSALAGIYEQYFGPGTRLTVT.

This chain links TRBV30 with TRBJ1-2; D is unresolved. The germline V gene encodes CDR1 GTSNPN and CDR2 SVGIG (reference sequence). There are 11 residues in the CDR3. CDR3 nucleotide sequence: TGTGCTCGCCAGTGCCCTTATGGCTACACCTTC. Its translation: CARQCPYGYTF.

The V and J genes are TRBV7-9 and TRBJ1-4, with TRBD1 matching 8 bases. This CDR3 is 18 amino acids long. Trimming at V came to 5 bases and at J to 0 bases, leaving 11 bases not matched to a gene. Looked up from germline, CDR1 is SEHNR and CDR2 is FQNEAQ (reference sequence). CDR3 protein: CASSPQQGTGATNEKLFF. The CDR3 DNA reads as TGTGCCAGCAGCCCCCAACAAGGGACAGGTGCAACTAATGAAAAACTGTTTTTT.

This clone appeared a single time. The chain is built from TRBV19 and TRBJ2-7; the D gene is possibly TRBD1 (6 bases). The V end was cut by 3 bases, the J end by 6 bases, with 12 bases between. The CDR3 runs to 13 residues. From germline, CDR1 is LNHDA and CDR2 SQIVND (reference sequence). CDR3 DNA sequence: TGTGCCAGTAGTATCAGGGGTAAGGTCGAGCAGTACTTC. This codes for CASSIRGKVEQYF.

This chain connects TRBV30 to TRBJ2-6; the D is unclear. V shed 1 base and J shed 4 bases, with 8 bases lying between them. The CDR3 is 14 amino acids. Germline assignment: CDR1 GTSNPN and CDR2 SVGIG (reference sequence). The CDR3 reads CAWSERLGANVLTF. CDR3 nucleotide sequence: TGTGCCTGGAGTGAACGACTGGGGGCCAACGTCCTGACTTTC. Together with reference TRBV30 and TRBJ2-6, the CDR3 gives the full variable domain: SQTIHQWPATLVQPVGSPLSLECTVEGTSNPNLYWYRQAAGRGLQLLFYSVGIGQISSEVPQNLSASRPQDRQFILSSKKLLLSDSGFYLCAWSERLGANVLTFGAGSRLTVL.

This clone was recorded once. The chain links TRBV19 to TRBJ1-3; 10 nucleotides match TRBD1. J gave up 1 base and V 7 bases, and 7 bases lay outside the gene matches. Germline CDR1 is LNHDA and CDR2 is SQIVND (reference sequence). CDR3 size: 16 residues. CDR3 sequence reads: CASTPWDRGSGNTIYF. Here the CDR3 DNA reads TGTGCCAGTACCCCATGGGACAGGGGATCTGGAAACACCATATATTTT.

The V call is TRBV6-1, the J call TRBJ1-1, with no clear D. Germline loops: CDR1 MNHNS, CDR2 SASEGT. The CDR3 covers 15 residues. V was cut by 3 bases and J by 6 bases, with 17 bases left in between. The DNA of the CDR3 is TGTGCCAGCAGTGAGTGGAGCGGCGCCCTTCCTGAAGCTTTCTTT. Protein sequence: CASSEWSGALPEAFF.

The chain couples TRBV7-2 to TRBJ2-7, with 9 bases lining up with TRBD2. V was clipped by 3 bases and J by 2 bases; unmatched bases: 5. The CDR3 runs to 15 residues. Germline V gives CDR1 SGHTA, CDR2 FQGNSA. In DNA, the CDR3 is TGTGCCAGCAGCTTCGGACTAGCGCCGACCTACGAGCAGTACTTC. Translated: CASSFGLAPTYEQYF.

The chain carries TRBV9 and TRBJ1-2, with TRBD1 identical over 8 bases. V was pared by 6 bases and J by 5 bases, with 12 bases of the junction left unmatched. Per germline, CDR1 SGDLS and CDR2 YYNGEE. The CDR3 length is 15 residues. CDR3 nucleotides: TGTGCCAGCACCGCGGGGACAGGCGAATATTATGGCTACACCTTC. It encodes CASTAGTGEYYGYTF.

J is TRBJ1-1 and V is TRBV19; D might be TRBD1 (6 bases). The CDR3 runs 13 residues. Germline V CDR1 and CDR2: LNHDA, SQIVND (reference sequence). V was shortened by 3 bases and J by 7 bases, with 12 bases between the two germline ends. Written as DNA, the CDR3 is TGTGCCAGTAGTATTTCCCAACAGGGTGAAGCTTTCTTT. Residues: CASSISQQGEAFF.

V usage is TRBV14 and J usage is TRBJ2-7, with TRBD2 matching 14 bases. CDR3 length equals 16 residues. CDR1 is SGHDN and CDR2 is FVKESK in the germline V gene. The junction had 6 bases not matched to a gene; V was cut back by 4 bases and J by 4 bases. The CDR3 region has the DNA TGTGCCAGCAGCCCGGGGACTAGCGGGAGAGGGTACGAGCAGTACTTC. Its translation: CASSPGTSGRGYEQYF.

The chain links TRBV27 to TRBJ1-2; the D gene is possibly TRBD1 (5 bases). Per the germline V gene, CDR1 is MNHEY and CDR2 is SMNVEV (reference sequence). There are 15 residues in the CDR3. Trimming took off 1 base at V and 6 bases at J, with 15 bases between the two ends. The DNA of the CDR3 is TGTGCCAGCAGTTTATTTCAGGGAATAACTGATGGCTACACCTTC. Amino acid sequence: CASSLFQGITDGYTF.

This chain links TRBV7-3 with TRBJ1-2, with 10 bases aligning to TRBD1. The CDR3 contains 14 residues. Germline values: CDR1 SGHTA, CDR2 FQGTGA. After removal of 1 base from V and 7 bases from J, the junction contained 3 bases not matched to a gene. DNA of the CDR3: TGTGCCAGCAGCTTAATGACAGGGGGCTCTGGCTACACCTTC. Protein product: CASSLMTGGSGYTF.

V gene TRBV27 combines with J gene TRBJ2-3; 8 nucleotides line up with TRBD1. Trimming took 5 bases from V and 0 from J; bases not matched to a gene: 13. Germline V gene sequence: CDR1 MNHEY, CDR2 SMNVEV (reference sequence). The CDR3 contains 18 residues. The CDR3 DNA follows: TGTGCCAGCAGTCAATTGATGAAAAGGACAGGGAGCACAGATACGCAGTATTTT. Protein: CASSQLMKRTGSTDTQYF.

V usage is TRBV30 and J usage is TRBJ2-1; D is unclear. CDR3 length: 13 amino acids. Trimming cost V 1 base and J 7 bases, with 11 bases left between them. CDR1 is GTSNPN, CDR2 SVGIG, per germline (reference sequence). As DNA, the CDR3 is TGTGCCTGGAGTGGACCGCCAGGTAATGAGCAGTTCTTC. Its translation: CAWSGPPGNEQFF. Based on the CDR3 plus reference TRBV30 and TRBJ2-1, the full variable domain is SQTIHQWPATLVQPVGSPLSLECTVEGTSNPNLYWYRQAAGRGLQLLFYSVGIGQISSEVPQNLSASRPQDRQFILSSKKLLLSDSGFYLCAWSGPPGNEQFFGPGTRLTVL.

J is TRBJ1-5 and V is TRBV9; possible D gene TRBD1, 5 bases. V was shortened by 7 bases and J by 6 bases, with 14 bases between the two germline ends. The germline CDR1 and CDR2 sequences are SGDLS and YYNGEE. CDR3 size: 13 residues. This chain's CDR3 is CASSEGFAQPQHF. The CDR3 DNA sequence: TGTGCCAGCTCGGAGGGGTTCGCTCAGCCCCAGCATTTT.

This clone was detected a few times. The chain employs TRBV10-1 and TRBJ1-4; D unclear. V lost 2 bases, J lost 8 bases, and 12 bases lay in between. The CDR3 is 14 amino acids. The germline CDR1 and CDR2 sequences are WNHNN and SYGVQD (reference sequence). The CDR3 DNA reads as TGCGCCAGCAGTGAGCGAAGAGCCGGGGAAAAACTGTTTTTT. It is translated as CASSERRAGEKLFF.